This T cell receptor beta chain was captured in a study of T cell responses to AZD1222 COVID-19 vaccine. CDR3 length equals 15 residues. The junction had 4 bases not matched to a gene; V was cut back by 3 bases and J by 1 base. Germline CDR1 SGHTS, CDR2 YDEGEE. Worth noting for this clone: Antigen: not known.

Profiling relied on immunoSEQ multiplex PCR, and the TCRdb table lists in-frame clones only, not all of them. The table lists approximately 120,000 clones, about 89% of them singletons. Broader study findings: Females outnumbered males among donors, who were mostly white British; clonal diversity was possibly underestimated. The CD4 TCRs associated with vaccination extended across spike and predominated at 160-218 and 743-854.

Specimen: peripheral blood, collected 28 days after the second AZD1222 dose. The clonotype originates from an adult who received the AZD1222 COVID-19 vaccine. The chain couples TRBV5-8 to TRBJ2-3, with 8 bases aligning to TRBD2. CDR3 nucleotide sequence: TGTGCCAGCAGCTCGGGACTAGGGGGCACAGATACGCAGTATTTT. Translating gives CASSSGLGGTDTQYF.